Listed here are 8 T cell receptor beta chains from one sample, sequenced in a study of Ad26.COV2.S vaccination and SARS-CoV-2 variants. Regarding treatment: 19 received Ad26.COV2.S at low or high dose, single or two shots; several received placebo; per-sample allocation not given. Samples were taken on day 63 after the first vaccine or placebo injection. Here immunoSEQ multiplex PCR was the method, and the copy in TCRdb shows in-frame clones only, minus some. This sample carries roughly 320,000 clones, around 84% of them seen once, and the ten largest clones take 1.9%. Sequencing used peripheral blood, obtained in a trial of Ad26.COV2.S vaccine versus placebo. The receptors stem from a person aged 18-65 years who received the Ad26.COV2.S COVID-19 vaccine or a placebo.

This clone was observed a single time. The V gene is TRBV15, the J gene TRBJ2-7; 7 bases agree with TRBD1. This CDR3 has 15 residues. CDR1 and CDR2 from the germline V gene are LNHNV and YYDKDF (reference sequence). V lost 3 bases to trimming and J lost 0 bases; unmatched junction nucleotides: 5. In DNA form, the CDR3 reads TGTGCCACCAGCAGGGACAGGCTGAGCTCCTACGAGCAGTACTTC. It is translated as CATSRDRLSSYEQYF. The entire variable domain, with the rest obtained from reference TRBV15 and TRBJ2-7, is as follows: DAMVIQNPRYQVTQFGKPVTLSCSQTLNHNVMYWYQQKSSQAPKLLFHYYDKDFNNEADTPDNFQSRRPNTSFCFLDIRSPGLGDTAMYLCATSRDRLSSYEQYFGPGTRLTVT.

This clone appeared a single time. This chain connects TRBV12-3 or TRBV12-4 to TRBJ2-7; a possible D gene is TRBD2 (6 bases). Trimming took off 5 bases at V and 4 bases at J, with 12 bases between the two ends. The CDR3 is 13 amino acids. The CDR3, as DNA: TGTGCCAGCAGTCCCGGGACTTTTTACGAGCAGTACTTC. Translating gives CASSPGTFYEQYF.

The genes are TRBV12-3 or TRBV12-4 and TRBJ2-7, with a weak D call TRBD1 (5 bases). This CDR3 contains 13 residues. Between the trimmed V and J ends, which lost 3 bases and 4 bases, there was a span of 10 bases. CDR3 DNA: TGTGCCAGCAGTTTGCAGGGCAAGTACGAGCAGTACTTC. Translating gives CASSLQGKYEQYF.

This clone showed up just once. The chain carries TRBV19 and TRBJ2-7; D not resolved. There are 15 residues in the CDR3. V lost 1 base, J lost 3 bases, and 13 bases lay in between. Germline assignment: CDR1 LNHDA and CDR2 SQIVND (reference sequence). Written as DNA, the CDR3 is TGTGCCAGTAGTATAGGGAACTTACAGAGCTACGAGCAGTACTTC. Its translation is CASSIGNLQSYEQYF.

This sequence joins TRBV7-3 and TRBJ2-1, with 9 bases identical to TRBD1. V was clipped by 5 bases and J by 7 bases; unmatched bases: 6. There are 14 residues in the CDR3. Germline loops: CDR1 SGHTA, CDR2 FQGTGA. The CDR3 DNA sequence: TGTGCCAGCAGCCGGGACAGGGAGTCGAATGAGCAGTTCTTC. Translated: CASSRDRESNEQFF. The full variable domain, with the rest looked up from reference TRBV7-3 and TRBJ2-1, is GAGVSQTPSNKVTEKGKYVELRCDPISGHTALYWYRQSLGQGPEFLIYFQGTGAADDSGLPNDRFFAVRPEGSVSTLKIQRTERGDSAVYLCASSRDRESNEQFFGPGTRLTVL.

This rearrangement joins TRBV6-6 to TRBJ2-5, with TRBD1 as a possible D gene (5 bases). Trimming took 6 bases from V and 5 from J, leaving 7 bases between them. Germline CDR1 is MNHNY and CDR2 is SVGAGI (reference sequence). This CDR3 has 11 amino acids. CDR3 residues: CASRKGETQYF. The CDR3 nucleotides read TGTGCCAGCAGGAAGGGGGAGACCCAGTACTTC.

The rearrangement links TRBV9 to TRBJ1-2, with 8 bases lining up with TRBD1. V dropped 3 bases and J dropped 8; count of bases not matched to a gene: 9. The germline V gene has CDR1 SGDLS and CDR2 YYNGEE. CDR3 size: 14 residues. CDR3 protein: CASSDGQGYRGYTF. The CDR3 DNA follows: TGTGCCAGCAGCGACGGACAGGGTTACCGGGGCTACACCTTC.

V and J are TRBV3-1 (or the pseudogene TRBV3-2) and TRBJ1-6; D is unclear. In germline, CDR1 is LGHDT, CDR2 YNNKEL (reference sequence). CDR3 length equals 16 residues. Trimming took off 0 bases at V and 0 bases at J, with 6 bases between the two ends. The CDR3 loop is CASSQDWSSYNSPLHF. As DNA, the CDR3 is TGTGCCAGCAGCCAAGACTGGAGCTCCTATAATTCACCCCTCCACTTT.